Following are 8 T cell receptor beta chains from one sample sequenced in a study of Ad26.COV2.S vaccination and SARS-CoV-2 variants. Clones were read by immunoSEQ multiplex PCR, and TCRdb kept only the in-frame ones, dropping some. The data contain about 100,000 clones, around 82% of them singletons. The sample was peripheral blood, taken after recovery from COVID-19. Source of these receptors: a human donor who had recovered from COVID-19.

The rearrangement joins TRBV19 to TRBJ1-2; D is undetermined. The CDR3 contains 13 residues. Germline V CDR1 and CDR2: LNHDA, SQIVND (reference sequence). Deletions cut 6 bases from V and 1 base from J, with 9 bases between. CDR3 amino acids: CASRADGNYGYTF. CDR3 in DNA: TGTGCCAGTAGGGCGGACGGTAACTATGGCTACACCTTC.

J is TRBJ2-5 and V is TRBV6-5; D ambiguous. Trimming removed 4 bases from V and 11 bases from J, with 17 bases in between. CDR3 length equals 13 residues. Germline V gene sequence: CDR1 MNHEY, CDR2 SVGAGI. Written as DNA, the CDR3 is TGTGCCAGCAGTTTAGACGCTCTAGGGCCGCAGTACTTC. This gives the protein CASSLDALGPQYF.

The rearrangement links TRBV4-3 to TRBJ1-1; possibly TRBD1 for D (6 bases). Trimming took 0 bases from V and 6 from J, leaving 20 bases between them. The CDR3 contains 17 residues. Germline V gene lookup returns CDR1 LGHNA and CDR2 YSLEER. The CDR3 nucleotides are TGCGCCAGCAGCCAAGATAACAGGGACGGCGTAGAGGCTGAAGCTTTCTTT. It yields the protein CASSQDNRDGVEAEAFF.

The genes are TRBV7-3 and TRBJ1-1; 8 bases fit TRBD1. V dropped 5 bases and J dropped 4; count of bases not matched to a gene: 6. The germline V gene encodes CDR1 SGHTA and CDR2 FQGTGA. The CDR3 covers 14 residues. The CDR3 loop reads CASSPTGVSTEAFF. In DNA, the CDR3 is TGTGCCAGCAGCCCGACAGGGGTGAGCACTGAAGCTTTCTTT. Filled out from reference TRBV7-3 and TRBJ1-1, the complete variable domain reads GAGVSQTPSNKVTEKGKYVELRCDPISGHTALYWYRQSLGQGPEFLIYFQGTGAADDSGLPNDRFFAVRPEGSVSTLKIQRTERGDSAVYLCASSPTGVSTEAFFGQGTRLTVV.

The chain couples TRBV19 to TRBJ1-1; TRBD1 might be the D (5 bases). V was clipped by 3 bases and J by 0 bases, with 8 bases between them. The CDR3 sequence is 14 residues long. Germline V gene data show CDR1 as LNHDA and CDR2 as SQIVND (reference sequence). The CDR3 here is CASSIETVNTEAFF. The CDR3 nucleotides are TGTGCCAGTAGTATTGAGACAGTGAACACTGAAGCTTTCTTT.

The chain carries TRBV2 and TRBJ1-5; 9 nucleotides align to TRBD1. This CDR3 contains 14 residues. Germline assignment: CDR1 SNHLY and CDR2 FYNNEI. V was pared by 6 bases and J by 7 bases, with 7 bases of the junction left unmatched. The CDR3: CASSSGTGRQPQHF. The CDR3 region has the DNA TGTGCCAGCAGCTCCGGGACAGGGAGGCAGCCCCAGCATTTT.

V and J are TRBV28 and TRBJ1-1; possibly TRBD1 for D (5 bases). This CDR3 comprises 17 residues. V shed 8 bases and J shed 1 base, with 23 bases lying between them. Germline CDR1 is MDHEN and CDR2 is SYDVKM. The CDR3 is CASPPSSTGTPNTEAFF. The DNA of the CDR3 is TGTGCCAGCCCACCTTCGAGTACCGGGACCCCGAACACTGAAGCTTTCTTT. Filled out from reference TRBV28 and TRBJ1-1, the complete variable domain reads DVKVTQSSRYLVKRTGEKVFLECVQDMDHENMFWYRQDPGLGLRLIYFSYDVKMKEKGDIPEGYSVSREKKERFSLILESASTNQTSMYLCASPPSSTGTPNTEAFFGQGTRLTVV.

The rearrangement uses TRBV28 and TRBJ1-1, with D tentatively TRBD1 (5 bases). The CDR3 extends over 17 amino acids. Per the germline V gene, CDR1 is MDHEN and CDR2 is SYDVKM. The V and J ends lost 6 bases and 3 bases respectively, with 23 bases between them. The CDR3 here is CASRLSGVHPVDTEAFF. DNA of the CDR3: TGTGCCAGCAGGCTTTCGGGGGTCCACCCTGTGGACACTGAAGCTTTCTTT.